Listed here are 23 T cell receptor beta chains from one sample, sequenced in a study of blood T cell repertoires in COVID-19. Data came from immunoSEQ multiplex PCR; TCRdb stores just in-frame clones and leaves some out. The sample has approximately 65,000 clones, approximately 89% seen once; the top ten hold almost 5%. The sample comprised peripheral blood. These receptors were collected from a woman aged 45-59 years with active COVID-19.

CDR3 DNA sequence: TGTGCCGCGAGGGGACTTTACAATGAGCAGTTCTTC. This encodes CAARGLYNEQFF. The chain is built from TRBV19 and TRBJ2-1; D is perhaps TRBD2 (6 bases). The germline CDR1 and CDR2 sequences are LNHDA and SQIVND (reference sequence). V lost 11 bases and J 4 bases, leaving 12 bases between the germline ends. The CDR3 covers 12 residues.

The chain carries TRBV28 and TRBJ1-1; 8 bases are shared with TRBD1. V was pared by 3 bases and J by 9 bases, with 6 bases of the junction left unmatched. The CDR3 runs to 13 residues. Germline V CDR1 and CDR2: MDHEN, SYDVKM. The CDR3 here is CASSFVGRGQAFF. CDR3 in DNA: TGTGCCAGCAGTTTCGTCGGCAGGGGGCAAGCTTTCTTT.

V is TRBV30 and J is TRBJ2-1, with unresolved D. V was cut by 5 bases and J by 7 bases, with 12 bases left in between. The CDR3 is 12 amino acids. CDR1 and CDR2 from the germline V gene are GTSNPN and SVGIG (reference sequence). In DNA, the CDR3 is TGTGCCTGGGGACCCGCCGGGAATGAGCAGTTCTTC. Amino acid sequence: CAWGPAGNEQFF.

CDR3 nucleotides: TGTGCCAGCGGCTCTAGACTAGCGGCGAGGGGCAATGAGCAGTTCTTC. Translated, it gives CASGSRLAARGNEQFF. The J gene is TRBJ2-1, the V gene TRBV28; TRBD2 matches 9 bases. The J segment lost 6 bases and the V segment lost 8 bases, leaving 14 bases of the junction unmatched. CDR3 length: 16 residues. CDR1 MDHEN and CDR2 SYDVKM come from the germline V gene.

The V call is TRBV9, the J call TRBJ1-5; 10 positions match TRBD1. The CDR3 contains 15 residues. CDR1 SGDLS and CDR2 YYNGEE come from the germline V gene. J lost 1 base, V lost 3 bases, and 1 base had no gene match. DNA of the CDR3: TGTGCCAGCAGCGGGACAGGGGGGAGCAATCAGCCCCAGCATTTT. Protein sequence: CASSGTGGSNQPQHF.

V and J are TRBV2 and TRBJ2-7; TRBD1 matches at 7 bases. Germline assignment: CDR1 SNHLY and CDR2 FYNNEI. The CDR3 covers 12 residues. Unmatched junction bases numbered 4, after V lost 6 bases and J lost 5 bases. Here the CDR3 DNA reads TGTGCCAGCAGCGACAGGGCAAACGAGCAGTACTTC. It is translated as CASSDRANEQYF.

The chain is built from TRBV12-3 or TRBV12-4 and TRBJ1-3; D is undetermined. The V gene lost 2 bases and the J gene lost 4 bases, with 6 bases spanning the gap. The CDR3 contains 13 residues. The chain's CDR3 is CASSLYEGNTIYF. In DNA, the CDR3 is TGTGCCAGCAGTTTATACGAGGGAAACACCATATATTTT.

The chain joins TRBV5-1 to TRBJ2-1; tentatively, D is TRBD1 (7 bases). In germline, CDR1 is SGHRS, CDR2 YFSETQ. The CDR3 totals 13 residues. Trimming stripped 4 bases from V and 9 bases from J, with 14 bases between. DNA for the CDR3: TGCGCCAGCAGCCTCCCAGGGGGGAGTGAGCAGTTCTTC. Amino acid sequence: CASSLPGGSEQFF.

The V gene is TRBV4-1, the J gene TRBJ1-6, with D uncertain. The germline V and J ends were trimmed by 0 bases and 7 bases, with 10 bases remaining between them. Germline CDR1 and CDR2: MGHRA and YSYEKL. CDR3 size: 15 residues. The CDR3 region has the DNA TGCGCCAGCAGCCAAGATCAGCGTTCAAATTCACCCCTCCACTTT. This codes for CASSQDQRSNSPLHF.

V is TRBV11-2 and J is TRBJ1-1; TRBD1 agrees at 7 bases. The V segment lost 4 bases and the J segment 11 bases; nucleotides outside the gene matches: 4. The germline V gene has CDR1 SGHAT and CDR2 FQNNGV. The CDR3 totals 11 residues. The CDR3, as DNA: TGTGCCAGCAGCTCCTCAGGGGGGGCTTTCTTT. Translated: CASSSSGGAFF.

The chain is built from TRBV2 and TRBJ2-7, with a weak D call TRBD2 (5 bases). The CDR3 is 13 residues long. V lost 3 bases and J lost 2, with 8 bases in between. Germline V gene lookup returns CDR1 SNHLY and CDR2 FYNNEI. CDR3 sequence: CASSDRLPYEQYF. In DNA form, the CDR3 reads TGTGCCAGCAGTGACCGACTACCCTACGAGCAGTACTTC.

V usage is TRBV5-1 and J usage is TRBJ2-3, with a possible D match to TRBD1 (5 bases). Trimming removed 2 bases at V and 6 bases at J, with 10 bases between. There are 13 residues in the CDR3. Germline-derived CDR1 and CDR2 are SGHRS and YFSETQ. CDR3 loop: CASSFSGPDTQYF. The CDR3 bases are TGCGCCAGCAGCTTTTCAGGGCCCGATACGCAGTATTTT.

The chain carries TRBV19 and TRBJ2-7; 12 bases line up with TRBD2. CDR3 length: 13 amino acids. Germline V gene data show CDR1 as LNHDA and CDR2 as SQIVND (reference sequence). J lost 2 bases, V lost 9 bases, and 2 bases had no gene match. The CDR3 nucleotides are TGTGCCAGATCTAGCGGGAGGGCCTACGAGCAGTACTTC. Protein sequence: CARSSGRAYEQYF.

CDR3 protein: CASRPTGANQPQHF. CDR3 bases: TGTGCCAGCAGGCCAACAGGGGCCAATCAGCCCCAGCATTTT. The chain has TRBV27 and TRBJ1-5; 7 bases match TRBD1. This CDR3 is 14 amino acids long. Germline V lookup: CDR1 MNHEY, CDR2 SMNVEV (reference sequence). Germline trimming cut 6 bases from V and 3 bases from J; bases unmatched to any gene: 5.

Concerning this clone: Relative to the germline gene, one junction end is altered; a read error may explain this. Other nucleotide sequences in the sample specify the same CDR3. The rearrangement uses TRBV5-1 and TRBJ1-1; 8 bases line up with TRBD1. CDR1 and CDR2 from the germline V gene are SGHRS and YFSETQ. CDR3 length: 16 residues. CDR3 sequence (DNA): TGTGCCAGCAGCTTGGTTATTGGACAGGGAGGGACTGAAGCTTTCTTT. This encodes CASSLVIGQGGTEAFF.

This clone is a singleton in its sample. V gene TRBV2 combines with J gene TRBJ2-7, with D unclear. V dropped 1 base and J dropped 1 base, with 11 bases sitting between them. CDR1 is SNHLY, CDR2 FYNNEI, per germline. This CDR3 comprises 15 residues. In DNA, the CDR3 is TGTGCCAGCAGTGAAGGACTGACGAATTCCTACGAGCAGTACTTC. Encoded protein: CASSEGLTNSYEQYF.

J is TRBJ1-2 and V is TRBV27, with a weak D call TRBD1 (6 bases). Germline CDR1 is MNHEY and CDR2 is SMNVEV (reference sequence). The V and J ends lost 3 bases and 6 bases respectively, with 14 bases between them. This CDR3 region has 14 residues. CDR3 DNA: TGTGCCAGCAGTTTGGACAGATCCTCACATGGCTACACCTTC. Translated: CASSLDRSSHGYTF.

V is TRBV19 and J is TRBJ1-2; 9 positions match TRBD1. The CDR3 contains 18 residues. Germline values: CDR1 LNHDA, CDR2 SQIVND (reference sequence). Trimming removed 3 bases from V and 2 bases from J; junction bases left unmatched: 13. The CDR3 sequence is CASSMDPLYGTGNYGYTF. The CDR3 nucleotides are TGTGCCAGTAGTATGGACCCCCTCTACGGGACAGGGAACTATGGCTACACCTTC.

This rearrangement joins TRBV24-1 to TRBJ2-3, with TRBD2 identical over 11 bases. V shed 5 bases, J shed 1 base, and the junction held 4 bases outside the gene matches. Germline V gene data show CDR1 as KGHDR and CDR2 as SFDVKD. CDR3 length: 16 amino acids. CDR3 residues: CATSGPLAGGTDTQYF. DNA for the CDR3: TGTGCCACCAGTGGTCCACTAGCGGGGGGCACAGATACGCAGTATTTT.

This chain connects TRBV3-1 (or the pseudogene TRBV3-2) to TRBJ2-2, with TRBD2 as a possible D gene (7 bases). The ends were cut back, 4 bases at V and 0 bases at J, with 12 bases in the middle. The germline V gene encodes CDR1 LGHDT and CDR2 YNNKEL (reference sequence). CDR3 length equals 16 residues. The CDR3 nucleotides are TGTGCCAGCAGCCCCGGAGGGGGGGCGAACACCGGGGAGCTGTTTTTT. Translation gives CASSPGGGANTGELFF.

Comment on this clone: One end of the junction does not line up with germline, which may come from a read error. Here the CDR3 reads CTSRSQGLEQFF. The CDR3 DNA is TGTACCAGCAGGTCACAGGGTCTTGAGCAGTTCTTC. The V call is TRBV27, the J call TRBJ2-1; D may be TRBD1 (6 bases). The CDR3 extends over 12 amino acids. Germline CDR1 MNHEY, CDR2 SMNVEV (reference sequence).

V is TRBV7-3 and J is TRBJ1-1; the match to TRBD1 covers 7 bases. The CDR3 loop spans 15 amino acids. Germline V lookup: CDR1 SGHTA, CDR2 FQGTGA. V was clipped by 1 base and J by 4 bases; unmatched bases: 6. CDR3 bases: TGTGCCAGCAGCTTAAAGGGGGCGCAGGGCACTGAAGCTTTCTTT. Its protein is CASSLKGAQGTEAFF. Based on the CDR3 plus reference TRBV7-3 and TRBJ1-1, the full variable domain is GAGVSQTPSNKVTEKGKYVELRCDPISGHTALYWYRQSLGQGPEFLIYFQGTGAADDSGLPNDRFFAVRPEGSVSTLKIQRTERGDSAVYLCASSLKGAQGTEAFFGQGTRLTVV.

In DNA, the CDR3 is TGTGCCAGTAGTCTTCTCGCGATCAACACTGAAGCTTTCTTT. Translation: CASSLLAINTEAFF. The chain combines TRBV19 with TRBJ1-1, with unresolved D. Germline CDR1 LNHDA, CDR2 SQIVND (reference sequence). Trimming removed 5 bases at V and 2 bases at J, with 12 bases between. CDR3 size: 14 residues.